This T cell receptor (beta chain) was documented in a study of blood T cell repertoires in COVID-19. Study-wide context: Material from acute and convalescent COVID-19 was sourced from the United States, Italy and Spain. The cDNA or gDNA used as material had been derived from T cells, B-cell-depleted T cells, or PBMCs.

Germline CDR1 is SGHDT and CDR2 is YYEEEE. This CDR3 contains 14 residues. V was cut by 4 bases and J by 5 bases, with 15 bases left in between. All enrollees were about 18 to 95 years old and from 25 or so US areas. Authors' processing steps: Reference gene primer amplification gave estimated nucleated cell counts. Sequencing was performed with immunoSEQ multiplex PCR; in TCRdb, only in-frame clones are kept and a portion is missing. The V and J calls and clone size are taken from that table; D and trimming were inferred from the DNA. The sample comprises about 230,000 clones, more than 70% of which are singletons, and about 2.3% rests with the top ten.

This chain joins TRBV5-6 and TRBJ2-5; a weak D match, TRBD2 (5 bases). Sequences were obtained from PBMCs or T cells enriched from blood (not recorded which). This TCR derives from a woman between 40 and 50 years old with acute COVID-19. CDR3 DNA sequence: TGTGCCAGCAGCGCCGACTCTTCGGGGGAGACCCAGTACTTC. Translated, it gives CASSADSSGETQYF.